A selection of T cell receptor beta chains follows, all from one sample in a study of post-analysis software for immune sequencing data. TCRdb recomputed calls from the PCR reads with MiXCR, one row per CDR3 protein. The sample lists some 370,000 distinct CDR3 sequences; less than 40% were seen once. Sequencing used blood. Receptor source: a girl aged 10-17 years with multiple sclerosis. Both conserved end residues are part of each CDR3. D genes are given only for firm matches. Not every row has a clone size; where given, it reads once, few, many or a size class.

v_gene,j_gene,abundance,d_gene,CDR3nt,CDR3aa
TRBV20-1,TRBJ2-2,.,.,TGCAGTGCCGGGACGGCTGGCACCGGGGAGCTGTTTTTT,CSAGTAGTGELFF
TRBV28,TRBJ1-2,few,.,TGTGCCAGCAGTCCCCGGTCTGTCGCCTATGGCTACACCTTC,CASSPRSVAYGYTF
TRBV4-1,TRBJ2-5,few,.,TGCGCCGGCAGCCAAGAGGGGAGTCAAGAGACCCAGTACTTC,CAGSQEGSQETQYF
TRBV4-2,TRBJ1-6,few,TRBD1,TGTGCCAGCAGCCAAGTCTTGGGGCCGACAGGGGAAGACTCACCCCTCCACTTT,CASSQVLGPTGEDSPLHF
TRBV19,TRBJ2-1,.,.,TGTGCCAGTAGTCCAAGAGGGGACCTTTACAATGAGCAGTTCTTC,CASSPRGDLYNEQFF
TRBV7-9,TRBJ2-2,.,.,TGTGCCAGCAGCTTAGGTGGTGTTCGCGGGGAGCTGTTTTTT,CASSLGGVRGELFF
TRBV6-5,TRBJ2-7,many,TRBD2,TGTGCCAGCAGTCCACTAGCGGGGGTTACCTACGAGCAGTACTTC,CASSPLAGVTYEQYF
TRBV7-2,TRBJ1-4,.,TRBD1,TGTGCCAGCAGCTTAGACAGGGGTAATGAAAAACTGTTTTTT,CASSLDRGNEKLFF
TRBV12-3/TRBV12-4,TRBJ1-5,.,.,TGTGCCAGCACGGTGAACAATCAGCCCCAGCATTTT,CASTVNNQPQHF
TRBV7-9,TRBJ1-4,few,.,TGTGCCAGCAGGTTGCGAGCCGCAGAAAATGAAAAACTGTTTTTT,CASRLRAAENEKLFF
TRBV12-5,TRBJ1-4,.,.,TGTGCTAGTGGTTTGGTACGGGGGGAAAAACTGTTTTTT,CASGLVRGEKLFF
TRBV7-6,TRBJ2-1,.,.,TGTGCCAGCAGCCCCCCCCGGATCTACAATGAGCAGTTCTTC,CASSPPRIYNEQFF
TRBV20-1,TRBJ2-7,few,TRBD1,TGCAGTGCTGTCAACCGGGACAGGGGAACCTACGAGCAGTACTTC,CSAVNRDRGTYEQYF
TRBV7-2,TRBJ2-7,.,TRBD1,TGTGCCAGCAGCTTATGGACAGGGCGGTCCTACGAGCAGTACTTC,CASSLWTGRSYEQYF
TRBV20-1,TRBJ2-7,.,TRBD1,TGCAGTGCTAGAGACACCGACAGGGCGGACTACGAGCAGTACTTC,CSARDTDRADYEQYF
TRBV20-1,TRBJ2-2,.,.,TGCAGTGCTACCAGGGAGGAGACCGGGGAGCTGTTTTTT,CSATREETGELFF
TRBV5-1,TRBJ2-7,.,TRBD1,TGCGTCAGCAGCTCGGGGGACAGGTACGAGCAGTACTTC,CVSSSGDRYEQYF
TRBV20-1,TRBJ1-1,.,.,TGCAGTGCTAGGCTCCTGGAAGCTTTCTTT,CSARLLEAFF
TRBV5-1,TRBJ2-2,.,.,TGCGCCAGCAGCTTTAGTCCCGGCATTCCCCTGACACGGAACACCGGGGAGCTGTTTTTT,CASSFSPGIPLTRNTGELFF
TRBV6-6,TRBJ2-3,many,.,TGTGCCAGCAGTTACCAGGGACCTCAAAGGGATACGCAGTATTTT,CASSYQGPQRDTQYF
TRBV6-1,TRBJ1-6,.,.,TGTGCCAGCACTACCACTGGCAGAAGCGTTCCTTCACCCCTCCACTTT,CASTTTGRSVPSPLHF
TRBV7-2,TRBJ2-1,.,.,TGTGCCAGCAGCTTAGGAGGGAGCGCTGAGCAGTTCTTC,CASSLGGSAEQFF
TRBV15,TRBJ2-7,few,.,TGTGCCACCAGCGACAGGATTTCCTACGAGCAGTACTTC,CATSDRISYEQYF
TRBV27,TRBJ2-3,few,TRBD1,TGTGCCAGCAGTTCCCAAGACAGGGTAGAGACAGATACGCAGTATTTT,CASSSQDRVETDTQYF
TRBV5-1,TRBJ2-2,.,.,TGCGCCAGCAGGGCAGAACTGAACACCGGGGAGCTGTTTTTT,CASRAELNTGELFF
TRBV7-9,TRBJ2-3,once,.,TGTGCCAGCGAAAGCAGGGTCACAGATACGCAGTATTTT,CASESRVTDTQYF
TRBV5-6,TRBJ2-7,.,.,TGTGCCAGCGGGATATTTTGGTTCTCCTACGAGCAGTACTTC,CASGIFWFSYEQYF
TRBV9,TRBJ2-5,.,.,TGTGCCAGCAGCGTAGGAGGGTGGGGAGGGACCCAGTACTTC,CASSVGGWGGTQYF
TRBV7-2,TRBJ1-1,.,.,TGTGCCAGCAGCTTAGTAGCGAAAATGAACACTGAAGCTTTCTTT,CASSLVAKMNTEAFF
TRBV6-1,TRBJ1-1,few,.,TGTGCCAGCACTGAAGCGGGGGAATTCGGTCGTGGAGAAGCTTTCTTT,CASTEAGEFGRGEAFF
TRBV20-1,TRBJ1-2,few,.,TGCAGTGCTAGAGATTACCCCATCCTCAACTATGGCTACACCTTC,CSARDYPILNYGYTF
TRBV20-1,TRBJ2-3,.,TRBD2,TGCAGTGCACGGCCGACTAGCGGGGGTCCAGATACGCAGTATTTT,CSARPTSGGPDTQYF
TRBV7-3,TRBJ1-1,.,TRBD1,TGTGCCAGCAGCCCGGACAGGGGTTCGCCTGAAGCTTTCTTT,CASSPDRGSPEAFF
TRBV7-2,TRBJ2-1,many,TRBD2,TGTGCCAGCAGCCCCGGACTAGCGGGGGGAATTGAGCAGTTCTTC,CASSPGLAGGIEQFF
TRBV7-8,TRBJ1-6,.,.,TGTGCCAGCAGCCACCGTGGGCAGGGGAATTCACCCCTCCACTTT,CASSHRGQGNSPLHF
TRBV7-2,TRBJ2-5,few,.,TGTGCCAGCAGCCAACATCCCTCTGAGACCCAGTACTTC,CASSQHPSETQYF
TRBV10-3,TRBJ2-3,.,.,TGTGCCATCAGTGGCGGGGGCAGTACAGATACGCAATATTTT,CAISGGGSTDTQYF
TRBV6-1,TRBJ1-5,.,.,TGTGCCAGCAGATCAGGGCATAGCAATCAGCCCCAGCATTTT,CASRSGHSNQPQHF
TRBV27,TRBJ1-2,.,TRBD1,TGTGCCAGCAGTATGCTCTATGGGCAGGGGGGTAACTATGGCTGCACCTTC,CASSMLYGQGGNYGCTF
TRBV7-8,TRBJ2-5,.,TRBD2,TGTGCCAGCAGCTTATTGGGCGGGGGGGCGGTGGAGACCCAGTACTTC,CASSLLGGGAVETQYF
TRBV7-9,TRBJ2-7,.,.,TGTGCCAGCAGCCCATTTCGGTCTCTCTCCTACGAGCAGTACTTC,CASSPFRSLSYEQYF
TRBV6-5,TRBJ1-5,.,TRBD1,TGTGCCAGCAGGTCCGGGACAGGTGGGGTCAATCAGCCCCAGCATTTT,CASRSGTGGVNQPQHF
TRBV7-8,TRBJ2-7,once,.,TGTGCCAGCAGCTTAGGCAGGGGTCGGACCTACGAGCAGTACTTC,CASSLGRGRTYEQYF
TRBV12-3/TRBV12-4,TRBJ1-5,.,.,TGTGCCAGCAGTTTACCCCGACAGCCCCAGCATTTT,CASSLPRQPQHF
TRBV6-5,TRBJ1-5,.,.,TGTGCCAGCAGGACGAGGGCAGGTAGCAATCAGCCCCAGCATTTT,CASRTRAGSNQPQHF
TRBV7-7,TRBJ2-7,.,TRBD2,TGTGCTAGCAGCCCATATAGCGGGGGGGCCGGTAATGAGCAGTACTTC,CASSPYSGGAGNEQYF
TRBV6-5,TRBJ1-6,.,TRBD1,TGTGCCAGCAGTTATTCAACTACAGGGGGCGGTTCACCCCTCCACTTT,CASSYSTTGGGSPLHF
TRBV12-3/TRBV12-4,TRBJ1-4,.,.,TGTGCCAGCAGTGCCCGGGCGGTGGTTGAAAAACTGTTTTTT,CASSARAVVEKLFF
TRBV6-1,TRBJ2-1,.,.,TGTGCCAGCAGTACAGGGTCTGCGGCCTACAATGAGCAGTTCTTC,CASSTGSAAYNEQFF
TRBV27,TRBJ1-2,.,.,TGTGCCAGCAGTCTCCGCCCGTACAGGGTTGGTAGCTATGGCTACACCTTC,CASSLRPYRVGSYGYTF